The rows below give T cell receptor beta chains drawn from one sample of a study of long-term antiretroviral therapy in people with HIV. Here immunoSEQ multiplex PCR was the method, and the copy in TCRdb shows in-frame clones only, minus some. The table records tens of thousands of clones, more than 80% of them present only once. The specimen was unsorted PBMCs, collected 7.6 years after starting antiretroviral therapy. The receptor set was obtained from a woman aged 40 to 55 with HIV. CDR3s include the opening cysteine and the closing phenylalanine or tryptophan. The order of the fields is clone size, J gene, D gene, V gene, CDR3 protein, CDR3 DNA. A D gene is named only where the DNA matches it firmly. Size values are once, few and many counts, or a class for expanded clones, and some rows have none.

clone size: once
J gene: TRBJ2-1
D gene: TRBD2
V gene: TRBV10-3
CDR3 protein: CATRTSGGDEQFF
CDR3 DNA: TGTGCCACAAGGACTAGCGGGGGGGATGAGCAGTTCTTC

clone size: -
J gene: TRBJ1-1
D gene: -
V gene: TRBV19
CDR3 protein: CASSIGFQGTMNTEAFF
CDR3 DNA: TGTGCCAGTAGTATTGGATTCCAGGGTACCATGAACACTGAAGCTTTCTTT

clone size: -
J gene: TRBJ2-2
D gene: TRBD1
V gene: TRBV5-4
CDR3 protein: CASSRQGRTTGELFF
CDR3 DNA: TGTGCCAGCAGCCGACAGGGACGTACGACCGGGGAGCTGTTTTTT

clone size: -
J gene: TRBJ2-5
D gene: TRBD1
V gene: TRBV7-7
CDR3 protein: CASSLSQGARQETQYF
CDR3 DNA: TGTGCCAGCAGCTTATCTCAGGGGGCGCGACAAGAGACCCAGTACTTC

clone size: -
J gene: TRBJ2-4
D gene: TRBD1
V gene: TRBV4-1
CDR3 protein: CASSQGKGLQGDKNIQYF
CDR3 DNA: TGCGCCAGCAGCCAAGGAAAAGGGCTACAGGGGGACAAAAACATTCAGTACTTC

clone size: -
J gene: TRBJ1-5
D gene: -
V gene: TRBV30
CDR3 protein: CAWSLPSGSQHF
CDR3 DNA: TGTGCCTGGAGTCTCCCCAGTGGGTCTCAGCATTTT

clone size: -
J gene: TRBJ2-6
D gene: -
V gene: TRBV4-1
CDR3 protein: CASSLTMDQPNVLTF
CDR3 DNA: TGCGCCAGCAGCCTTACGATGGATCAGCCCAACGTCCTGACTTTC

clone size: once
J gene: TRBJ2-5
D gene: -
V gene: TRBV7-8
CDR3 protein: CASSLGQQETQYF
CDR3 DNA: TGTGCCAGCAGCTTAGGACAGCAAGAGACCCAGTACTTC

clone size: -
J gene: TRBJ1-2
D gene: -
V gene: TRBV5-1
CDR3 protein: CASSEVFGYGYTF
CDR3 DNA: TGCGCCAGCAGCGAGGTTTTCGGCTATGGCTACACCTTC

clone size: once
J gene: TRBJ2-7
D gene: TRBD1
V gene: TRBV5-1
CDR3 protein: CASSLGQGAFEQYF
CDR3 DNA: TGCGCCAGCAGCTTGGGACAGGGGGCTTTCGAGCAGTACTTC

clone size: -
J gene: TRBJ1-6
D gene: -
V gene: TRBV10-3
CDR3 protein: CATQVEHPNSPLHF
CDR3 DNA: TGTGCCACCCAGGTCGAACACCCTAATTCACCCCTCCACTTT

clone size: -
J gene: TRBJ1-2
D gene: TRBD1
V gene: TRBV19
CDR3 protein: CASYRTGTYYGYTF
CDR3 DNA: TGTGCCAGCTACCGGACAGGCACCTACTATGGCTACACCTTC

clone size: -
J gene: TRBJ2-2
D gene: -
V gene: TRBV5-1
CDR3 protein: CASSLAGHGELFF
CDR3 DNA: TGCGCCAGCAGCTTGGCGGGGCACGGGGAGCTGTTTTTT

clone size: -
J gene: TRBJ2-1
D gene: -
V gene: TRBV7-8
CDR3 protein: CASSLRRGTAYNEQFF
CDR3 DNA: TGTGCCAGCAGCTTACGTCGGGGGACCGCCTACAATGAGCAGTTCTTC

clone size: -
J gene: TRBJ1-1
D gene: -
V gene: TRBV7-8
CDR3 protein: CASSLKKLPNTEAFF
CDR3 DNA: TGTGCCAGCAGCTTAAAGAAGCTCCCGAACACTGAAGCTTTCTTT

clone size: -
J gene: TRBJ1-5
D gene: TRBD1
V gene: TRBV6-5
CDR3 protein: CASTATGANQPQHF
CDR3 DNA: TGTGCCAGCACCGCCACAGGGGCCAATCAGCCCCAGCATTTT

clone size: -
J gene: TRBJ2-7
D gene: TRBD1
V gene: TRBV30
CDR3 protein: CAWSTGGKGYEQYF
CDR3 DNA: TGTGCCTGGAGCACAGGGGGGAAAGGCTACGAGCAGTACTTC

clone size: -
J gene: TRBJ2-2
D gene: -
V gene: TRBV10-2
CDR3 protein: CASSDSNGGLATGELFF
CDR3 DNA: TGCGCCAGCAGTGATTCGAACGGGGGGCTTGCGACCGGGGAGCTGTTTTTT

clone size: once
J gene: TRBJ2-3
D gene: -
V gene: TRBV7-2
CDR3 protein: CASSFSRGFTDTQYF
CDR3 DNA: TGTGCCAGCAGCTTTTCTCGGGGCTTCACAGATACGCAGTATTTT

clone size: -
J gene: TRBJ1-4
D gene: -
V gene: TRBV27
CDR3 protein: CASRNATNEKLFF
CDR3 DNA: TGTGCCAGCAGAAATGCAACTAATGAAAAACTGTTTTTT

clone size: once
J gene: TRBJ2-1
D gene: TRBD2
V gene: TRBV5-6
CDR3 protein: CASSPDRAGGYNEQFF
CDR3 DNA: TGTGCCAGCAGCCCAGACCGGGCGGGGGGTTACAATGAGCAGTTCTTC

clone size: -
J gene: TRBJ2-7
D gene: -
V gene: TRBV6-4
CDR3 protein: CASKGGAYEQYF
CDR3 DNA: TGTGCCAGCAAAGGAGGGGCGTACGAGCAGTACTTC

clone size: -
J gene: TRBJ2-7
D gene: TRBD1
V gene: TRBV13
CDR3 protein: CASSLERDRTYEQYF
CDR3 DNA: TGTGCCAGCAGCTTGGAGAGGGACAGAACCTACGAGCAGTACTTC

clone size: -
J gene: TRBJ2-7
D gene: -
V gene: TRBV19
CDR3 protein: CASSKDLNGAYEQYF
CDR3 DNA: TGTGCCAGTAGTAAGGACCTCAACGGGGCCTACGAGCAGTACTTC

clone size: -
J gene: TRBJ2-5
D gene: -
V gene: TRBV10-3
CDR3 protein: CAISESAGKETQYF
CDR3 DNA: TGTGCCATCAGTGAGTCGGCAGGCAAAGAGACCCAGTACTTC

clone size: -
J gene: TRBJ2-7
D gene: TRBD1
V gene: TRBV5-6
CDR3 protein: CASSGTGSPYEQYF
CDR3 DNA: TGTGCCAGCAGCGGGACAGGGTCCCCCTACGAGCAGTACTTC

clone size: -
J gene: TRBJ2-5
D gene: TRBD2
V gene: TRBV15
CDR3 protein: CATSNILAGIETQYF
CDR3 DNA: TGTGCCACCAGCAATATACTAGCGGGGATCGAGACCCAGTACTTC

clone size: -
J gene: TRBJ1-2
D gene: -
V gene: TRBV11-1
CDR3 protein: CASSLGAQGDGYTF
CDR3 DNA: TGTGCCAGCAGCTTAGGCGCTCAGGGAGATGGCTACACCTTC

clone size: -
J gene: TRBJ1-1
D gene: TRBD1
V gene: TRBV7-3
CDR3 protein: CASSIQGDTEAFF
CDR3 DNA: TGTGCCAGCAGCATACAGGGGGACACTGAAGCTTTCTTT